Listed below are T cell receptor beta chains from one sample, sequenced in a study of response to subunit inactivated influenza vaccine. TCRdb itself ran the RT-PCR reads through MiXCR, one entry per CDR3 protein. The sample has 650,000 to 800,000 distinct CDR3 sequences, under 20% seen once; the top ten hold 11%. Sequencing used PBMCs from blood, obtained 5 days after vaccination. The source is a man in his fifties who received an inactivated influenza vaccine. The CDR3 runs from the conserved cysteine through the conserved F or W. D genes are given only for firm matches. Clone size is not always given. Where it is, it says once, few, many or a class for expanded clones.

.	TRBV12-3/TRBV12-4	TRBJ1-1	few	TGTGCCAGAGGGGGTCAGGCGATGAACACTGAAGCTTTCTTT	CARGGQAMNTEAFF
.	TRBV29-1	TRBJ2-5	few	TGCAGCGCCGAGAGTAGGGAGACCCAGTACTTC	CSAESRETQYF
TRBD2	TRBV15	TRBJ2-7	few	TGTGCCACCAGCAGAGGGGGACTAGCGGGGTTCGAGCAGTACTTC	CATSRGGLAGFEQYF
TRBD2	TRBV18	TRBJ2-1	few	TGTGCCAGCTCACCTGGACTAGCTAGGCTGTATGAGCAGTTCTTC	CASSPGLARLYEQFF
TRBD1	TRBV20-1	TRBJ1-1	.	TGCAGTGCATCGACAGGGTTGAACACTGAAGCTTTCTTT	CSASTGLNTEAFF
.	TRBV5-1	TRBJ1-3	few	TGCGCCAGCTCAAGAGAGCCTGGAAACACCATATATTTT	CASSREPGNTIYF
TRBD2	TRBV20-1	TRBJ2-7	many	TGCAGTGCTACCCAGACTAGCGGGAGGTACGAGCAGTACTTC	CSATQTSGRYEQYF
TRBD2	TRBV12-3/TRBV12-4	TRBJ2-3	few	TGTGCCAGCAGTCAAGCGGGGCAGCGATTCACAGATACGCAGTATTTT	CASSQAGQRFTDTQYF
.	TRBV7-2	TRBJ1-3	many	TGTGCCAGCAGCCGAACGCGACCGCTCTCTGGAAACACCATATATTTT	CASSRTRPLSGNTIYF
.	TRBV24-1	TRBJ1-1	few	TGTGCCACCAGTGACCAAAGCCTCGAGTGGACCTTT	CATSDQSLEWTF
.	TRBV10-3	TRBJ2-1	few	TGTGCCATCAGTCCAGGGAGTGAGCAGTTCTTC	CAISPGSEQFF
TRBD2	TRBV4-1	TRBJ2-2	.	TGCGCCAGCAGCCCGGATAGCGGGGGCGGGGAGCTGTTTTTT	CASSPDSGGGELFF
.	TRBV7-9	TRBJ2-2	.	TGTGCCAGCAGCCAATTTAGGGTTACCGGGGAGCTGTTTTTT	CASSQFRVTGELFF
TRBD1	TRBV28	TRBJ2-7	.	TGTGCCAGCAGGGAAGGGACAGGGTACGAGCAGTACTTC	CASREGTGYEQYF
.	TRBV7-3	TRBJ2-3	many	TGTGCCAGCAGCCCTTCCGGGCACACAGATACGCAGTATTTT	CASSPSGHTDTQYF
TRBD2	TRBV12-3/TRBV12-4	TRBJ2-1	few	TGTGCCAGCAGTTTAGGGCCAGCGGGGACCAATGAGCAGTTCTTC	CASSLGPAGTNEQFF
.	TRBV7-2	TRBJ1-3	.	TGTGCCAGCAGCCTTCTGCAGGGAAACACCATATATTTT	CASSLLQGNTIYF
TRBD1	TRBV7-2	TRBJ2-7	many	TGCGCCAGCAGCTTGGACCCAGGGGGCTACGAGCAGTACTTC	CASSLDPGGYEQYF
TRBD2	TRBV7-2	TRBJ2-1	many	TGTGCCAGCAGCTTATTTGCGCCTAGCGGCCACAATGAGCAGTTCTTC	CASSLFAPSGHNEQFF
TRBD2	TRBV5-1	TRBJ2-3	many	TGCGCCAGCAGAACACTAGCGGTCCCCACAGATACGCAGTATTTT	CASRTLAVPTDTQYF
.	TRBV7-2	TRBJ2-1	few	TGTGCCAGCAGCTTTGCTAGTAGGACTTTTTCCAACAATGAGCAGTTCTTC	CASSFASRTFSNNEQFF
TRBD2	TRBV20-1	TRBJ2-7	.	TGCAGTGCTAGGCGGGAGGGGGCCCCCACCGAGCAGTACTTC	CSARREGAPTEQYF
.	TRBV6-1	TRBJ1-5	.	TGTGCCAGCACCATGGGACGGATCAATCAGCCCCAGCATTTT	CASTMGRINQPQHF
TRBD2	TRBV10-3	TRBJ2-1	.	TGTGCCATCAGTACAGGACTAGCGGGGCGGAATGAGCAGTTCTTC	CAISTGLAGRNEQFF
.	TRBV10-3	TRBJ2-1	.	TGTGCCATCATGCCGGCAGGACACTCCTACAATGAGCAGTTCTTC	CAIMPAGHSYNEQFF